One T cell receptor beta chain is described in this entry. The antigen remains unidentified. These data come from a study of cytomegalovirus exposure and HLA in healthy donors. Study-level points and caveats: Researchers catalogued some 160 TCR beta chains as cytomegalovirus-associated. In an earlier analysis, productive rearrangement rates for most beta V segments clustered near 87% or 30%.

Among the donors, all were healthy bone marrow donors. Primers for the PCR totalled 60 Vbeta and 13 Jbeta. As handled by the study authors: An analysis that came later counted 60 million to 80 million unique TCR beta chains, around 12 million shared. This table comes from immunoSEQ multiplex PCR, and its TCRdb copy is limited to in-frame clones, with some not included. The DNA was the basis for D and trimming; V, J and clone size are from that table. The table lists 200,000 or so clones, 80% to 85% of them singletons. This clonotype was sampled from a woman between 18 and 29 years old in good health and CMV-seropositive. The sample consisted of PBMCs.

The CDR3 nucleotides are TGTGCCTGGAGCCCTACGGGGTTGACTGAAGCTTTCTTT. This translates into CAWSPTGLTEAFF. The chain has TRBV30 and TRBJ1-1; D gene ambiguous. V was trimmed by 3 bases and J by 5 bases, leaving 13 bases between them. Germline CDR1 is GTSNPN and CDR2 is SVGIG (reference sequence). The CDR3 has 13 residues.